This T cell receptor (beta chain) was sequenced for a study of CD8 T cells in ankylosing spondylitis (dated by TCRdb to 2016 to 2017). Concerning the study at large: T cell receptor beta repertoires were profiled in healthy donors and ankylosing spondylitis patients so that disease-linked TCR variants could be found. Peripheral blood was sampled, and synovial fluid was also collected from ankylosing spondylitis patients. In total, the full study cohort was made up of 110 or so healthy donors and 20 to 25 ankylosing spondylitis patients. What the study reported, not specific to this receptor: A CD8+ phenotype was shown by the disease-linked clones, which were found at relatively low frequencies in peripheral blood. Some motif variants had previously been reported in the synovial fluid and blood of reactive arthritis patients, which suggests shared mechanisms of disease initiation. A TCR beta motif of fewer than 10 highly homologous amino acid variants appeared characteristic of blood from ankylosing spondylitis patients. According to the report, matched synovial fluid samples from ankylosing spondylitis patients were significantly enriched for the disease-linked clones.

From the cysteine through the phenylalanine, the CDR3 covers 18 amino acids. Of all the DNA, just the CDR3 is kept, 54 bases in frame from base 1. The germline V gene (reference sequence) supplies CDR1 MNHEY and CDR2 SMNVEV. In regard to this clonotype: There is no known antigen for this receptor. It may be a read error: a sequence one base away is much more abundant.

TCRdb records Illumina HiSeq 2500 as the sequencer. Quantitative 5'-RACE with molecular barcodes was used to prepare TCR beta libraries. On the authors' methods: To identify disease-linked TCR variants, a new computational method was used, one built on a probabilistic model of VDJ rearrangement. TCRdb cleaned the public reads at Q25 with fastp, built clones with MiXCR and kept in-frame beta chains. Every distinct CDR3 protein forms one entry, paired with its most common genes and DNA. TCRdb, not the authors, supplied the V and J calls. The sample profile shows more than 300,000 distinct CDR3 sequences; roughly 12% of them were found once. 9.1% of the sample belongs to the ten largest clones.

The specimen was blood, either unsorted or a sorted T cell fraction (not recorded which). The clonotype originates from a female donor with ankylosing spondylitis or in good health (not recorded which). Here the chain combines TRBV27 and TRBJ2-6; TRBD1 matches 9 bases in the middle. The CDR3 has the sequence CASSRNRGRVSGANGLTF. The base sequence is TGTGCCAGCAGTCGAAACAGGGGGCGGGTCTCTGGGGCCAACGGCCTGACTTTC.